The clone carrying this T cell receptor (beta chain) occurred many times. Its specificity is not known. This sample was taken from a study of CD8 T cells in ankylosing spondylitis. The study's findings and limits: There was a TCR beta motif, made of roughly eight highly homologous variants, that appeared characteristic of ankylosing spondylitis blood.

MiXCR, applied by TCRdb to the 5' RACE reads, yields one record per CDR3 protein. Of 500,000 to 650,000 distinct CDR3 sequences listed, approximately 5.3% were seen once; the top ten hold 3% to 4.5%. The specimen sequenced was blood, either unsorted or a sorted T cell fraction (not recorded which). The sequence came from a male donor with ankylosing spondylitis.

CDR3 amino acids: CATSDFETAGTGSREQYF. The CDR3 bases are TGTGCCACCAGTGATTTTGAAACGGCCGGGACAGGGTCTCGGGAGCAGTACTTC. This chain links TRBV24-1 with TRBJ2-7; 9 positions agree with TRBD1. The CDR3 consists of 18 residues. Germline CDR1 and CDR2: KGHDR and SFDVKD. After removal of 1 base from V and 7 bases from J, the junction contained 16 bases not matched to a gene.